Below are 23 T cell receptor beta chains sequenced from a single sample in a study of cytomegalovirus exposure and HLA in healthy donors. PCR amplification relied on 60 Vbeta primers (plus 13 Jbeta primers). Assay: immunoSEQ multiplex PCR; the TCRdb copy retains only in-frame clones and omits some. Seen here are 75,000 to 85,000 clones, around 81% observed once, and the top ten hold over 0.95%. The sample taken for sequencing was PBMCs. The receptors were sampled from a male donor in good health and CMV-seronegative.

In nucleotides, the CDR3 is TGCAGCGTTGAAGATCAGGGCTCCTACGAGCAGTACTTC. Translating gives CSVEDQGSYEQYF. The gene calls are TRBV29-1 and TRBJ2-7; perhaps TRBD1 as D (5 bases). Germline V gives CDR1 SQVTM, CDR2 ANQGSEA. The CDR3 totals 13 residues. The V gene lost 0 bases and the J gene lost 0 bases, with 6 bases spanning the gap.

This clone was recorded only once. The chain recombines TRBV27 with TRBJ2-4; TRBD1 agrees at 10 bases. This CDR3 is 15 amino acids long. Germline V CDR1 and CDR2: MNHEY, SMNVEV (reference sequence). V dropped 2 bases and J dropped 8; count of bases not matched to a gene: 6. CDR3 sequence reads: CASSLKGDRGDIQYF. CDR3 bases: TGTGCCAGCAGTTTAAAAGGGGACAGGGGAGACATTCAGTACTTC.

This clone was detected only a few times. The chain recombines TRBV29-1 with TRBJ2-1; possible D gene TRBD2, 5 bases. The CDR3 runs 13 residues. Trimming left V 4 bases short and J 3 bases short, with 10 bases between. Germline V gene data show CDR1 as SQVTM and CDR2 as ANQGSEA. DNA of the CDR3: TGCAGCGTTGTAGCGAATGGCTACAATGAGCAGTTCTTC. This sequence encodes CSVVANGYNEQFF.

The V and J genes are TRBV5-4 and TRBJ2-2, with 7 bases fitting TRBD2. The CDR3 runs 16 residues. V was clipped by 7 bases and J by 1 base; unmatched bases: 10. Germline-derived CDR1 and CDR2 are SGHNT and YYREEE (reference sequence). The CDR3 DNA is TGTGCCAGCGGCCTGGCTAGCGGATTGAACACCGGGGAGCTGTTTTTT. This sequence encodes CASGLASGLNTGELFF.

This CDR3 is CASNRNLDEQFF. CDR3 in DNA: TGTGCCAGCAACAGGAATCTCGATGAGCAGTTCTTC. The rearrangement joins TRBV21-1 to TRBJ2-1; the table's TRBD1 call for D was not verified on the DNA. TRBV21-1 is tagged as a pseudogene. The CDR3 contains 12 residues.

The V gene is TRBV4-1, the J gene TRBJ1-5; 7 bases align to TRBD1. CDR1 is MGHRA, CDR2 YSYEKL, per germline. The CDR3 extends over 16 amino acids. V lost 3 bases to trimming and J lost 8 bases; unmatched junction nucleotides: 13. The CDR3 DNA reads as TGCGCCAGCAGCCAGGTACCGGGACAGAGCTGGGAGCCCCAGCATTTT. Amino acid sequence: CASSQVPGQSWEPQHF.

This clone was seen a handful of times. This chain's CDR3 is CAWSVRSRGKAFF. The DNA of the CDR3 is TGTGCCTGGAGTGTACGGTCCCGCGGGAAGGCTTTCTTT. The chain recombines TRBV30 with TRBJ1-1; D is ambiguous. V shed 0 bases and J shed 11 bases, with 16 bases lying between them. The CDR3 is 13 residues long. In germline, CDR1 is GTSNPN, CDR2 SVGIG (reference sequence).

The CDR3 nucleotides are TGCAGCGTGCGTACATCCCGGCAGGGGCAGTACTTC. As protein: CSVRTSRQGQYF. The genes are TRBV29-1 and TRBJ2-5; a weak D match, TRBD1 (6 bases). Germline V gene sequence: CDR1 SQVTM, CDR2 ANQGSEA. This CDR3 region has 12 residues. V lost 6 bases and J 11 bases, leaving 19 bases between the germline ends.

This clone came up a few times. V gene TRBV19 combines with J gene TRBJ2-7; D ambiguous. Germline lookup yields CDR1 LNHDA and CDR2 SQIVND (reference sequence). V was trimmed by 6 bases and J by 6 bases, leaving 9 bases between them. The CDR3 spans 11 residues. The CDR3 DNA reads as TGTGCCAGTAGACTCGGAGCCGAGCAGTACTTC. Encoded protein: CASRLGAEQYF.

The chain couples TRBV7-2 to TRBJ1-5; possibly TRBD1 for D (6 bases). V lost 1 base and J lost 9, with 13 bases in between. This CDR3 is built from 14 residues. The germline V gene has CDR1 SGHTA and CDR2 FQGNSA. Here the CDR3 reads CASSLGQDRGPQHF. The CDR3 region has the DNA TGTGCCAGCAGCTTAGGACAGGACAGAGGGCCCCAGCATTTT.

The chain links TRBV5-1 to TRBJ2-1; the match to TRBD2 covers 10 bases. Germline V lookup: CDR1 SGHRS, CDR2 YFSETQ. CDR3 length: 15 amino acids. Trimming took 0 bases from V and 8 from J; bases not matched to a gene: 5. CDR3 DNA: TGCGCCAGCAGCTTGGCGACTAGCGGGTGGGATGAGCAGTTCTTC. Translating gives CASSLATSGWDEQFF.

The J gene is TRBJ2-1, the V gene TRBV19; D remains unclear. Trimming stripped 1 base from V and 4 bases from J, with 8 bases between. The CDR3 sequence is 14 residues long. The germline V gene encodes CDR1 LNHDA and CDR2 SQIVND (reference sequence). The CDR3 loop is CASSIGTKYNEQFF. CDR3 in DNA: TGTGCCAGTAGTATAGGTACAAAATACAATGAGCAGTTCTTC.

The chain is built from TRBV10-3 and TRBJ2-4, with 9 positions matching TRBD2. Germline values: CDR1 ENHRY, CDR2 SYGVKD. The CDR3 is 16 amino acids. V lost 3 bases and J lost 1; bases outside the gene matches: 4. The CDR3 DNA sequence: TGTGCCATCAGTGAAGGTAGCGGGAGTGCCAAAAACATTCAGTACTTC. This gives the protein CAISEGSGSAKNIQYF.

As DNA, the CDR3 is TGCGCCAGCAGTGAGGCTAGCGGGGGGGCCCCTGGGTACTTC. It specifies CASSEASGGAPGYF. This sequence joins TRBV10-2 and TRBJ2-7; 12 positions agree with TRBD2. This CDR3 has 14 amino acids. The V segment lost 2 bases and the J segment 12 bases; nucleotides outside the gene matches: 8. CDR1 and CDR2 from the germline V gene are WSHSY and SAAADI.

This rearrangement joins TRBV5-1 to TRBJ2-7; D remains ambiguous. Trimming stripped 4 bases from V and 2 bases from J, with 13 bases between. The CDR3 covers 14 residues. Germline V lookup: CDR1 SGHRS, CDR2 YFSETQ. Here the CDR3 reads CASSPQVVPYEQYF. CDR3 DNA: TGCGCCAGCAGCCCGCAAGTAGTTCCCTACGAGCAGTACTTC.

The chain links TRBV28 to TRBJ2-3; D may be TRBD2 (5 bases). The germline V gene has CDR1 MDHEN and CDR2 SYDVKM. Trimming took off 6 bases at V and 5 bases at J, with 18 bases between the two ends. The CDR3 consists of 15 residues. Here the CDR3 DNA reads TGTGCCAGCAGCGCCACCTCCATCGGGGAAGATACGCAGTATTTT. Protein: CASSATSIGEDTQYF. The whole variable domain, remainder taken from reference TRBV28 and TRBJ2-3, is DVKVTQSSRYLVKRTGEKVFLECVQDMDHENMFWYRQDPGLGLRLIYFSYDVKMKEKGDIPEGYSVSREKKERFSLILESASTNQTSMYLCASSATSIGEDTQYFGPGTRLTVL.

The chain uses TRBV7-3 and TRBJ1-2, with D perhaps TRBD1 (5 bases). Germline lookup yields CDR1 SGHTA and CDR2 FQGTGA. Trimming shortened V by 2 bases and J by 1 base, and 11 bases separated the two germline ends. CDR3 length equals 15 residues. The DNA of the CDR3 is TGTGCCAGCAGCTTAGGGGGGGGGTTTAACTATGGCTACACCTTC. This encodes CASSLGGGFNYGYTF.

The chain combines TRBV5-1 with TRBJ2-5; TRBD1 agrees at 9 bases. This CDR3 spans 14 amino acids. J gave up 10 bases and V 2 bases, and 9 bases lay outside the gene matches. Germline V lookup: CDR1 SGHRS, CDR2 YFSETQ. The CDR3 nucleotides are TGCGCCAGCAGCTTCACAAGACAGGGGGGTAACCAGTACTTC. Protein: CASSFTRQGGNQYF.

This chain uses TRBV6-1 with TRBJ2-5; D is perhaps TRBD2 (6 bases). This CDR3 comprises 15 residues. Trimming removed 4 bases from V and 3 bases from J, with 15 bases in between. The germline V gene has CDR1 MNHNS and CDR2 SASEGT. Written as DNA, the CDR3 is TGTGCCAGCAGTGTAACCGGGACTGGAAAAGAGACCCAGTACTTC. Residues: CASSVTGTGKETQYF.

This clone was picked up one time. The rearrangement links TRBV2 to TRBJ1-1, with D unresolved. The CDR3 totals 11 residues. Per the germline V gene, CDR1 is SNHLY and CDR2 is FYNNEI. V was clipped by 8 bases and J by 4 bases, with 8 bases between them. The CDR3 bases are TGTGCCAGCGATACGGGCACTGAAGCTTTCTTT. This codes for CASDTGTEAFF.

This sequence joins TRBV6-5 and TRBJ2-7; 10 bases fit TRBD2. CDR3 length equals 16 residues. After removal of 0 bases from V and 3 bases from J, the junction contained 5 bases not matched to a gene. The germline CDR1 and CDR2 sequences are MNHEY and SVGAGI. The CDR3 DNA reads TGTGCCAGCAGTTACTCGACTAGCGGGTTATTCTACGAGCAGTACTTC. Residues: CASSYSTSGLFYEQYF.

The genes are TRBV5-6 and TRBJ1-1; weak D call: TRBD1 (5 bases). The CDR3 has 14 residues. Germline V gives CDR1 SGHDT, CDR2 YYEEEE. Trimming left V 0 bases short and J 4 bases short, with 10 bases between. The CDR3: CASSLGRDSTEAFF. As DNA, the CDR3 is TGTGCCAGCAGCTTGGGACGTGACAGCACTGAAGCTTTCTTT. Based on the CDR3 plus reference TRBV5-6 and TRBJ1-1, the full variable domain is DAGVTQSPTHLIKTRGQQVTLRCSPKSGHDTVSWYQQALGQGPQFIFQYYEEEERQRGNFPDRFSGHQFPNYSSELNVNALLLGDSALYLCASSLGRDSTEAFFGQGTRLTVV.

The J gene is TRBJ2-7, the V gene TRBV28; D may be TRBD1 (5 bases). V was trimmed by 7 bases and J by 7 bases, leaving 17 bases between them. The CDR3 contains 13 residues. Germline CDR1 reads MDHEN; CDR2 reads SYDVKM. This CDR3 reads CASTRSGAGEQYF. The CDR3 nucleotides read TGTGCCAGCACCCGGAGTGGGGCTGGTGAGCAGTACTTC.